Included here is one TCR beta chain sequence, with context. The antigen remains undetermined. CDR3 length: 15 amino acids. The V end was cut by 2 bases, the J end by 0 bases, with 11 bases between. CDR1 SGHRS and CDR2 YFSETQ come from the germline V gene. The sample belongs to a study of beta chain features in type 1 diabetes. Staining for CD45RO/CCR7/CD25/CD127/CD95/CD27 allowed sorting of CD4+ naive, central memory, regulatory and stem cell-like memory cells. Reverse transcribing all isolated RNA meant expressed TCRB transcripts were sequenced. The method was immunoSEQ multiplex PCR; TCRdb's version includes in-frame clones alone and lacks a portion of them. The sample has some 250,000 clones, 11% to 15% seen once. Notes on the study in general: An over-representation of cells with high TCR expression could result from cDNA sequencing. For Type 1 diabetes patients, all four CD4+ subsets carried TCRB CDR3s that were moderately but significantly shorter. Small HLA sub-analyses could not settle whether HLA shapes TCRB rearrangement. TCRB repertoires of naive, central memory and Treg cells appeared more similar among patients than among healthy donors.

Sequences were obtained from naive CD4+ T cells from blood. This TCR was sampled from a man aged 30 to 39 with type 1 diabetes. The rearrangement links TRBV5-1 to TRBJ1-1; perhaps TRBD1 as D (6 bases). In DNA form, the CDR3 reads TGCGCCAGCAGCTTAGAGGGACACTTGAACACTGAAGCTTTCTTT. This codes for CASSLEGHLNTEAFF.